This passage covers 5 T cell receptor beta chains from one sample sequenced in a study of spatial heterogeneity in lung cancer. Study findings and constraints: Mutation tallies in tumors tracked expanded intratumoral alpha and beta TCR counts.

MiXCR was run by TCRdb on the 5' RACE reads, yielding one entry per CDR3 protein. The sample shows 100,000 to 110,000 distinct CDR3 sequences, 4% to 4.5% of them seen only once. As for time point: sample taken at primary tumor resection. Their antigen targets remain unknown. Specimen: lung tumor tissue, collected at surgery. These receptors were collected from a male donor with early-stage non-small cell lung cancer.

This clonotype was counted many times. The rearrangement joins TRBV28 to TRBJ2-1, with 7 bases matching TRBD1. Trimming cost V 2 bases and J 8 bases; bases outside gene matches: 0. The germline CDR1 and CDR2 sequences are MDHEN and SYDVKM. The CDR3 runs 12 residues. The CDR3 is CASSLTGDEQFF. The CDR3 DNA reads TGTGCCAGCAGTTTAACAGGGGATGAGCAGTTCTTC.

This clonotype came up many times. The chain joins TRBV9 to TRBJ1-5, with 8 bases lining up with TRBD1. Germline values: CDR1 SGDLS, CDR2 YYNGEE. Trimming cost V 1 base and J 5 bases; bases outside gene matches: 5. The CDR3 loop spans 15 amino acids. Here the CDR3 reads CASSVSGQGDQPQHF. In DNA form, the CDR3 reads TGTGCCAGCAGCGTATCCGGACAGGGTGATCAGCCCCAGCATTTT.

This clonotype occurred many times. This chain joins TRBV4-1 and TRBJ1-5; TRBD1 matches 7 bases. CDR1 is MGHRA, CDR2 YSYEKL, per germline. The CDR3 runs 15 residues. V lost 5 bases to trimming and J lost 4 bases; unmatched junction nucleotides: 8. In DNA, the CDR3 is TGCGCCAGCAGCTACAGACAGGGACCAAATCAGCCCCAGCATTTT. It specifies CASSYRQGPNQPQHF.

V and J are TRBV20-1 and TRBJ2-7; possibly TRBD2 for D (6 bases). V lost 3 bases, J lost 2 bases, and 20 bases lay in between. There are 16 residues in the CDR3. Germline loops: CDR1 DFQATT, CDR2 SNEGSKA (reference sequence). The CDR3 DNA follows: TGCAGTGCTAGTATTTCGGCGGGGAAGACCCCCTACGAGCAGTACTTC. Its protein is CSASISAGKTPYEQYF.

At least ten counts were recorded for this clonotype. Written as DNA, the CDR3 is TGTGCCAGCAGCTTAGGAGGTGAAGAGCAGTACTTC. Residues: CASSLGGEEQYF. The genes are TRBV7-8 and TRBJ2-7; D gene unclear. Germline V gives CDR1 SGHVS, CDR2 FQNEAQ. The ends were cut back, 1 base at V and 7 bases at J, with 8 bases in the middle. The CDR3 extends over 12 amino acids. The variable domain in full, completed from reference TRBV7-8 and TRBJ2-7, reads GAGVSQSPRYKVAKRGQDVALRCDPISGHVSLFWYQQALGQGPEFLTYFQNEAQLDKSGLPSDRFFAERPEGSVSTLKIQRTQQEDSAVYLCASSLGGEEQYFGPGTRLTVT.